This TCR beta chain derives from a study of T and B cells in COVID-19 patients. Overall study context: The recovered cohort's median age was roughly 31 years, versus 55 to 70 years in active infection. Critical illness requiring mechanical ventilation or extracorporeal membrane oxygenation affected three fifths of the roughly 20 active-infection patients.

From blood, roughly 250-550 ng of genomic DNA served as TRB template. BIOMED2 TRB-A/B primer pools were used in multiplex TRB PCR. TCRdb called the multiplex PCR reads again in MiXCR, with one record for every CDR3 protein. The sample lists roughly 2,500 distinct CDR3 sequences, about 29% occurring once. Germline assignment: CDR1 DFQATT and CDR2 SNEGSKA (reference sequence). CDR3 length: 14 amino acids. V gave up 7 bases and J gave up 2 bases, with 15 bases separating them. Specimen: blood. The sequence came from a human donor with active COVID-19. The chain carries TRBV20-1 and TRBJ1-5, with a possible D match to TRBD1 (6 bases). CDR3 loop: CSGGGGSGNQPQHF. The DNA for the CDR3 is TGCAGTGGGGGAGGGGGTTCGGGCAATCAGCCCCAGCATTTT.